This TCR beta chain was recovered during a study of blood T cell repertoires in COVID-19. Assay used: immunoSEQ multiplex PCR; TCRdb lists only in-frame clones, some missing. The sample lists a few hundred thousand clones, more than 85% seen once, with approximately 2.6% in the top ten. CDR3 length: 14 amino acids. Germline V gene data show CDR1 as MNHNY and CDR2 as SVGAGI (reference sequence). V dropped 6 bases and J dropped 2 bases, with 8 bases sitting between them. Seattle patient enrollment occurred during active infection, with longitudinal follow-up thereafter. The sequenced sample was peripheral blood. The sequence came from a person aged 18-29 years with COVID-19, enrolled during active disease. The chain combines TRBV6-6 with TRBJ2-6, with TRBD1 as a possible D gene (5 bases). Here the CDR3 reads CASSPQAGANVLTF. CDR3 sequence (DNA): TGTGCCAGCAGCCCACAGGCTGGGGCCAACGTCCTGACTTTC.